These 29 T cell receptor beta chains share one sample of origin, sequenced in a study of blood T cell repertoires in COVID-19. Clones were read by immunoSEQ multiplex PCR, and TCRdb kept only the in-frame ones, dropping some. The sample lists 300,000 to 350,000 clones; roughly 87% were seen once. The sequenced sample consisted of peripheral blood. These receptors all come from a man between 18 and 29 years old with active or convalescent COVID-19.

V gene TRBV4-1 combines with J gene TRBJ1-6; 9 bases map to TRBD1. CDR3 size: 16 residues. V lost 0 bases, J lost 14 bases, and 11 bases stayed unmatched. Germline V gene sequence: CDR1 MGHRA, CDR2 YSYEKL. As DNA, the CDR3 is TGCGCCAGCAGCCAAGATCTCGGGACAGGGACTTTCGCCCTCCACTTT. The encoded protein is CASSQDLGTGTFALHF.

J is TRBJ1-2 and V is TRBV2; maybe TRBD1 (6 bases). The CDR3 extends over 15 amino acids. V lost 1 base and J 3 bases, leaving 12 bases between the germline ends. From germline, CDR1 is SNHLY and CDR2 FYNNEI. The CDR3 region is CASSEGTVLYYGYTF. CDR3 coding DNA: TGTGCCAGCAGTGAAGGGACAGTCCTTTACTATGGCTACACCTTC.

This clone came up once. V gene TRBV2 combines with J gene TRBJ1-1, with a weak D call TRBD1 (6 bases). The V end was cut by 6 bases, the J end by 6 bases, with 14 bases between. Germline assignment: CDR1 SNHLY and CDR2 FYNNEI. This CDR3 has 13 residues. The CDR3 region has the DNA TGTGCCAGCAGCGGACCCGGGGGGCCTGAAGCTTTCTTT. Translated, it gives CASSGPGGPEAFF.

The chain employs TRBV20-1 and TRBJ2-1; D gene ambiguous. Germline CDR1 reads DFQATT; CDR2 reads SNEGSKA (reference sequence). V lost 5 bases, J lost 7 bases, and 9 bases lay in between. This CDR3 has 11 residues. The chain's CDR3 is CSAGLWNEQFF. DNA of the CDR3: TGCAGTGCTGGGCTTTGGAATGAGCAGTTCTTC.

CDR3 sequence reads: CASSFVTGDSGANVLTF. The CDR3 bases are TGTGCCAGCAGCTTCGTGACAGGTGACTCTGGGGCCAACGTCCTGACTTTC. This chain links TRBV5-5 with TRBJ2-6, with D perhaps matching TRBD1 (6 bases). The CDR3 is 17 amino acids. CDR1 and CDR2 from the germline V gene are SGHKS and YYEKEE (reference sequence). V was clipped by 2 bases and J by 0 bases, with 12 bases between them.

The rearrangement joins TRBV7-7 to TRBJ2-5, with D perhaps TRBD2 (5 bases). The CDR3 length is 14 residues. Per the germline V gene, CDR1 is SSHAT and CDR2 is FNYEAQ (reference sequence). V gave up 1 base and J gave up 1 base, with 7 bases separating them. CDR3 protein: CASSLGRSQETQYF. In DNA, the CDR3 is TGTGCCAGCAGCTTAGGGAGGAGCCAAGAGACCCAGTACTTC.

The chain combines TRBV29-1 with TRBJ1-1, with D possibly being TRBD1 (5 bases). Germline V gene sequence: CDR1 SQVTM, CDR2 ANQGSEA. Between the trimmed V and J ends, which lost 5 bases and 4 bases, there was a span of 11 bases. This CDR3 is 12 amino acids long. The CDR3 DNA is TGCAGCGTTAGCAGGGTAGGCACTGAAGCTTTCTTT. Translation: CSVSRVGTEAFF.

This chain joins TRBV14 and TRBJ2-3; 13 positions agree with TRBD2. CDR3 size: 17 residues. The V segment lost 4 bases and the J segment 3 bases; nucleotides outside the gene matches: 7. Germline CDR1 and CDR2: SGHDN and FVKESK. For the CDR3, the DNA is TGTGCCAGCAGCCTAAGGACTAGCGGGAGTGGGACAGATACGCAGTATTTT. Its protein product is CASSLRTSGSGTDTQYF.

The chain links TRBV18 to TRBJ1-5; 8 bases match TRBD1. Germline CDR1 and CDR2: KGHSH and LQKENI. The ends lost 6 bases at V and 5 bases at J; junction bases unmatched: 3. The CDR3 runs 13 residues. The CDR3 DNA reads as TGTGCCAGCTCCTCGACAGGGGATCAGCCCCAGCATTTT. It specifies CASSSTGDQPQHF.

The chain carries TRBV19 and TRBJ1-5, with TRBD1 identical over 8 bases. The germline V gene encodes CDR1 LNHDA and CDR2 SQIVND (reference sequence). The CDR3 covers 13 residues. V lost 9 bases to trimming and J lost 3 bases; unmatched junction nucleotides: 4. CDR3 in DNA: TGTGCCAGCATGACAGGGGTCAATCAGCCCCAGCATTTT. It specifies CASMTGVNQPQHF.

The rearrangement links TRBV7-2 to TRBJ1-2; D remains unclear. The V end was cut by 2 bases, the J end by 2 bases, with 12 bases between. Germline V gene sequence: CDR1 SGHTA, CDR2 FQGNSA. This CDR3 contains 15 residues. CDR3 sequence (DNA): TGTGCCAGCAGCTTAATGGCAACAGAAAACTATGGCTACACCTTC. As protein: CASSLMATENYGYTF. The entire variable domain, with the rest obtained from reference TRBV7-2 and TRBJ1-2, is as follows: GAGVSQSPSNKVTEKGKDVELRCDPISGHTALYWYRQSLGQGLEFLIYFQGNSAPDKSGLPSDRFSAERTGGSVSTLTIQRTQQEDSAVYLCASSLMATENYGYTFGSGTRLTVV.

This chain uses TRBV4-2 with TRBJ2-7; D might be TRBD2 (5 bases). Per the germline V gene, CDR1 is LGHNA and CDR2 is YNFKEQ. V lost 3 bases and J lost 2, with 17 bases in between. The CDR3 extends over 16 amino acids. This CDR3 reads CASSHRGRGGAYEQYF. In DNA form, the CDR3 reads TGTGCCAGCAGCCACCGCGGCCGGGGTGGGGCCTACGAGCAGTACTTC.

The J gene is TRBJ2-3, the V gene TRBV18; D is undetermined. Between the trimmed V and J ends, which lost 5 bases and 1 base, there was a span of 4 bases. This CDR3 comprises 12 residues. CDR1 KGHSH and CDR2 LQKENI come from the germline V gene. This CDR3 is CASSAGTDTQYF. CDR3 nucleotide sequence: TGTGCCAGCTCAGCAGGCACAGATACGCAGTATTTT.

This clone was seen only a few times. The V gene is TRBV5-5, the J gene TRBJ1-1; 7 nucleotides align to TRBD1. Germline V gives CDR1 SGHKS, CDR2 YYEKEE (reference sequence). V gave up 4 bases and J gave up 0 bases; unmatched junction bases: 6. The CDR3 extends over 15 amino acids. The CDR3 sequence is CASSKRQGMNTEAFF. CDR3 DNA sequence: TGTGCCAGCAGCAAACGACAGGGAATGAACACTGAAGCTTTCTTT.

The V gene is TRBV7-9, the J gene TRBJ1-5; 7 bases match TRBD1. The CDR3 runs to 18 residues. CDR1 and CDR2 (germline): SEHNR, FQNEAQ (reference sequence). Trimming took 4 bases from V and 2 from J; bases not matched to a gene: 14. The CDR3 coding sequence is TGTGCCAGCAGCTCCCACACCCCGACAGGGCCCCGCAATCAGCCCCAGCATTTT. Amino acids: CASSSHTPTGPRNQPQHF.

V and J are TRBV12-3 or TRBV12-4 and TRBJ1-1; D is possibly TRBD1 (5 bases). Trimming pared 5 bases from V and 7 bases from J, leaving 11 bases between. CDR3 size: 12 residues. Here the CDR3 DNA reads TGTGCCAGCAGTCACGGGAGGGGTGAAGCTTTCTTT. This translates into CASSHGRGEAFF.

This clone was seen just once. The J gene is TRBJ1-2, the V gene TRBV28, with 12 bases that match TRBD1. The CDR3 has 16 amino acids. Germline loops: CDR1 MDHEN, CDR2 SYDVKM. The J segment lost 1 base and the V segment lost 5 bases, leaving 5 bases of the junction unmatched. In DNA form, the CDR3 reads TGTGCCAGCAGTATCGGGACAGGGGGCCATAACTATGGCTACACCTTC. Translating it yields CASSIGTGGHNYGYTF.

The V gene is TRBV19, the J gene TRBJ1-5, with 7 bases aligning to TRBD1. V dropped 1 base and J dropped 11; count of bases not matched to a gene: 11. Per germline, CDR1 LNHDA and CDR2 SQIVND (reference sequence). This CDR3 is built from 15 residues. Written as DNA, the CDR3 is TGTGCCAGTAGTATAGGGGCAGGGGGAGCCCCGGCCCAGCATTTT. Translation gives CASSIGAGGAPAQHF. The full variable domain, completed using reference TRBV19 and TRBJ1-5, is DGGITQSPKYLFRKEGQNVTLSCEQNLNHDAMYWYRQDPGQGLRLIYYSQIVNDFQKGDIAEGYSVSREKKESFPLTVTSAQKNPTAFYLCASSIGAGGAPAQHFGDGTRLSIL.

The rearrangement links TRBV6-1 to TRBJ2-7; TRBD2 is a possible D gene (6 bases). Per the germline V gene, CDR1 is MNHNS and CDR2 is SASEGT. V was shortened by 2 bases and J by 3 bases, with 17 bases between the two germline ends. CDR3 length: 16 amino acids. The DNA for the CDR3 is TGTGCCAGCAGTGAACGAACGTTGGGACTTAGCTACGAGCAGTACTTC. This sequence encodes CASSERTLGLSYEQYF.

The chain recombines TRBV5-6 with TRBJ2-1; tentative D call: TRBD2 (6 bases). The germline V and J ends were trimmed by 4 bases and 9 bases, with 29 bases remaining between them. Germline loops: CDR1 SGHDT, CDR2 YYEEEE. The CDR3 covers 18 residues. The CDR3 nucleotides are TGTGCCAGCAGCCCCGACCGCATTAGCGGACTACTTGAAGGTGAGCAGTTCTTC. This gives the protein CASSPDRISGLLEGEQFF.

This clone appeared a single time. This chain connects TRBV7-8 to TRBJ1-5; 9 bases align to TRBD1. The CDR3 is 16 amino acids. Trimming cost V 4 bases and J 6 bases; bases outside gene matches: 10. CDR1 SGHVS and CDR2 FQNEAQ come from the germline V gene. CDR3 bases: TGTGCCAGCAGCTACACAGGGGGCGAAACTAGTCAGCCCCAGCATTTT. Encoded protein: CASSYTGGETSQPQHF.

J is TRBJ2-3 and V is TRBV7-9, with D maybe TRBD2 (6 bases). The CDR3 totals 14 residues. V lost 1 base to trimming and J lost 5 bases, with 10 bases between them. From germline, CDR1 is SEHNR and CDR2 FQNEAQ (reference sequence). CDR3 loop: CASSLGSGGDTQYF. In DNA, the CDR3 is TGTGCCAGCAGCTTAGGCTCCGGGGGAGATACGCAGTATTTT.

The chain employs TRBV15 and TRBJ2-5, with 8 nucleotides matching TRBD1. The V gene's germline CDR1 is LNHNV and CDR2 YYDKDF (reference sequence). Trimming removed 2 bases from V and 2 bases from J; junction bases left unmatched: 4. This CDR3 spans 15 amino acids. The CDR3 coding sequence is TGTGCCACCAGCAGACGGGGACAGGTACAAGAGACCCAGTACTTC. This codes for CATSRRGQVQETQYF.

J is TRBJ2-2 and V is TRBV5-4; 8 bases are shared with TRBD1. V lost 0 bases, J lost 3 bases, and 7 bases stayed unmatched. The germline CDR1 and CDR2 sequences are SGHNT and YYREEE (reference sequence). The CDR3 runs 17 residues. The CDR3 DNA reads as TGTGCCAGCAGCTTGGCTGTGGGACAGGCGTACACCGGGGAGCTGTTTTTT. Its translation: CASSLAVGQAYTGELFF. The complete variable domain, with remaining parts taken from reference TRBV5-4 and TRBJ2-2, reads ETGVTQSPTHLIKTRGQQVTLRCSSQSGHNTVSWYQQALGQGPQFIFQYYREEENGRGNFPPRFSGLQFPNYSSELNVNALELDDSALYLCASSLAVGQAYTGELFFGEGSRLTVL.

The chain employs TRBV2 and TRBJ1-5, with a possible D match to TRBD1 (5 bases). The CDR3 spans 14 residues. Germline V gene sequence: CDR1 SNHLY, CDR2 FYNNEI. Trimming stripped 3 bases from V and 2 bases from J, with 8 bases between. The CDR3 DNA is TGTGCCAGCAGTGACCGCAGGGGCAATCAGCCCCAGCATTTT. Amino acids: CASSDRRGNQPQHF.

The chain carries TRBV4-1 and TRBJ1-2, with D possibly TRBD1 on 5 matching bases. This CDR3 comprises 14 residues. CDR1 is MGHRA, CDR2 YSYEKL, per germline. V shed 1 base and J shed 7 bases, with 13 bases lying between them. The CDR3 here is CASSQVGGVGGYTF. Written as DNA, the CDR3 is TGCGCCAGCAGCCAAGTGGGGGGTGTGGGTGGCTACACCTTC.

The CDR3 DNA reads as TGTGCCAGCGGGACAGGGTTTCGCACTGAAGCTTTCTTT. Amino acids: CASGTGFRTEAFF. This chain connects TRBV27 to TRBJ1-1; 9 bases are a match to TRBD1. V dropped 8 bases and J dropped 4; count of bases not matched to a gene: 5. Germline V CDR1 and CDR2: MNHEY, SMNVEV (reference sequence). CDR3 length equals 13 residues.

This chain uses TRBV9 with TRBJ2-4; D is possibly TRBD2 (6 bases). Germline loops: CDR1 SGDLS, CDR2 YYNGEE. The CDR3 is made up of 14 amino acids. V lost 2 bases and J 7 bases, leaving 13 bases between the germline ends. CDR3 sequence: CASSVGSRENIQYF. In DNA, the CDR3 is TGTGCCAGCAGCGTCGGGAGCAGGGAGAACATTCAGTACTTC.

The chain recombines TRBV24-1 with TRBJ2-3, with D possibly matching TRBD1 (6 bases). Trimming left V 4 bases short and J 3 bases short, with 22 bases between. The germline CDR1 and CDR2 sequences are KGHDR and SFDVKD. The CDR3 has 18 residues. The DNA of the CDR3 is TGTGCCACCAGTGACACAACAGGGCTGAGCTCAGAAACAGATACGCAGTATTTT. Its translation: CATSDTTGLSSETDTQYF.